This T cell receptor (beta chain) was profiled in a study of regulatory T cells in long-lasting Graves disease (dated by TCRdb to the early 2020s). Study-level background: In the newly diagnosed Graves' disease group, patients had been taking antithyroid drugs for less than 3 months. A total of around 35 samples underwent TCR sequencing, from about 13 patients with persistent Graves' disease and roughly 20 patients with newly diagnosed Graves' disease. The study was conducted in China and was registered as a clinical trial. Patients with persistent Graves' disease were compared with patients with newly diagnosed Graves' disease using TCR sequencing and RNA sequencing of peripheral blood. General study outcomes and caveats: Persistent patients shared more public clonotypes among themselves (around 2,500) than newly diagnosed patients did (roughly 910). Sequencing and analysis were restricted to the TCR beta chain. TRBV28, TRBJ1-2 and TRBJ2-5 were preferentially used in persistent disease, while TRBV20-1 and TRBJ2-1 were favored in newly diagnosed disease. The small sample size was acknowledged by the authors as a limitation that may reduce accuracy. Peripheral blood alone was examined, since thyroid tissue, which constituted the primary lesion, could not be accessed. Lower TCR Shannon entropy and fewer highly expanded clones were observed in persistent Graves' disease patients than in newly diagnosed patients, which suggested clonal expansion.

Taken from cysteine to phenylalanine, the CDR3 has 16 residues. The entry retains the CDR3 DNA only, 48 bases that are in frame from base 1. Per the germline V gene (reference sequence), DFQATT is the CDR1 and SNEGSKA is the CDR2. Compared with germline, V lacks 3 bases and J lacks 7 bases; bases without a gene match: 11. This sample's time point label indicates: newly diagnosed GD, antithyroid drugs for less than 3 months. For both TCR sequencing and RNA sequencing, RNA was extracted from PBMCs in TRIzol. Graves' disease was diagnosed according to American Thyroid Association guidelines. Patients for the study were recruited at an endocrinology department in Xi'an, China. From each patient, roughly 9 milliliters of peripheral blood was collected into an EDTA anticoagulant tube. Ficoll Paque Plus density gradient separation was used to isolate PBMCs, and no further T cell sorting was performed. An Agilent 2100 Bioanalyzer and agarose gel were used to assess RNA quality, and a NanoDrop 2000 was used to measure RNA concentration.

The method was multiplex PCR. Reads for this sample came from an Illumina HiSeq 4000. CDR3 regions were amplified by Arm-PCR with iRepertoire HTBI primers to construct TCR beta libraries. Before sequencing, the PCR products underwent gel purification. The authors processed their data as follows. A total of roughly 58 TRBV and 14 TRBJ segments were identified across samples and were used for gene usage analysis of CDR3 amino acid clonotypes. Filtered high-quality paired reads were merged into contigs using COPE and FqMerger. Contigs were aligned with BLAST to IMGT TRBV, TRBD and TRBJ reference genes, and CDR3 was defined per IMGT. Any clonotype with a frequency above 0.1% was counted as a highly expanded clone. Shannon entropy was used to measure repertoire diversity, and the Gini coefficient was used to measure V-J evenness. A clonotype found in more than one individual was treated as public. Using fastp trimming at Q25 and MiXCR clonotype assembly, TCRdb reanalyzed the public sequencing data and kept in-frame beta chains. Each entry is one CDR3 protein sequence, shown with its most common DNA and genes. These V and J calls originate from TCRdb's pipeline instead of the authors' own analysis. The sample includes some 250,000 distinct CDR3 sequences, with over 20% observed a single time. Approximately 13% of the sample rests with the top ten.

Worth noting for this clonotype: No cognate antigen has been identified for it. Per-base quality was not reported, and no clone a single base away is much larger than it.

The rearranged chain carries TRBV20-1 and TRBJ1-6; TRBD1 agrees with 8 junctional bases. The specimen comprised peripheral blood mononuclear cells (PBMCs), sampled at new diagnosis, from a patient treated with antithyroid drugs. The source is a female donor with Graves disease. The CDR3 reads CSARTDRESLNSPLHF. Read as DNA, the sequence is TGCAGTGCTAGGACGGACAGGGAGAGTTTGAATTCACCCCTCCACTTT.